This T cell receptor beta chain was identified during a study of T cell responses to AZD1222 COVID-19 vaccine. Study-wide results and caveats: Spike-specific TCR breadth rose after two AZD1222 doses, and depth rose as well. Targeting of unmutated variant regions was reportedly seen in nearly half of spike-specific TCRs. Clonal diversity was possibly underestimated; the donors were predominantly white British and more often female. The span of vaccine-associated CD4 TCRs extended across spike, with dominance at 160-218 and 743-854.

Using immunoSEQ multiplex PCR, the repertoire was profiled, and TCRdb retains in-frame clones only, with some absent. Found here are around 120,000 clones, roughly nine tenths of them singletons; the top ten hold 6.5% to 8.5%. V lost 3 bases and J lost 8, with 17 bases in between. Germline V gene data show CDR1 as SGHDT and CDR2 as YYEEEE. The CDR3 consists of 14 residues. On this clone itself: Its antigen remains unknown.

The chain recombines TRBV5-6 with TRBJ1-1; D is uncertain. The TCR was taken from an adult in good health. The source material was peripheral blood, sampled on day 0 of AZD1222 vaccination. The DNA of the CDR3 is TGTGCCAGCAGCTCGCCCCACACGGGTAAAGAAGCTTTCTTT. Translating it yields CASSSPHTGKEAFF.